This TCR beta chain came from a study of cytomegalovirus exposure and HLA in healthy donors. This clone was picked up a small number of times. What it binds is unknown. Study-wide results and limits: A later analysis found first-cohort TCR clusters tended to co-occur in the 120 validation repertoires. The study listed roughly 160 cytomegalovirus-associated TCR beta chains.

Germline CDR1 reads MNHNS; CDR2 reads SASEGT. The CDR3 has 14 amino acids. V was pared by 9 bases and J by 6 bases, with 6 bases of the junction left unmatched. This table comes from immunoSEQ multiplex PCR, and its TCRdb copy is limited to in-frame clones, with some not included. The sample has about 180,000 clones, about nine tenths seen once; the top ten hold approximately 2.6%. Donors came from a validation cohort of fewer than 150 subjects, distinct from the first 666-subject cohort. This receptor was taken from a man aged 18 to 29 in good health and CMV-seropositive. Source material: PBMCs. The chain has TRBV6-1 and TRBJ2-2, with 11 bases aligning to TRBD1. The CDR3 DNA follows: TGTGCCAGTGACCGGGACAGGGGGGCCGGGGAGCTGTTTTTT. This encodes CASDRDRGAGELFF.